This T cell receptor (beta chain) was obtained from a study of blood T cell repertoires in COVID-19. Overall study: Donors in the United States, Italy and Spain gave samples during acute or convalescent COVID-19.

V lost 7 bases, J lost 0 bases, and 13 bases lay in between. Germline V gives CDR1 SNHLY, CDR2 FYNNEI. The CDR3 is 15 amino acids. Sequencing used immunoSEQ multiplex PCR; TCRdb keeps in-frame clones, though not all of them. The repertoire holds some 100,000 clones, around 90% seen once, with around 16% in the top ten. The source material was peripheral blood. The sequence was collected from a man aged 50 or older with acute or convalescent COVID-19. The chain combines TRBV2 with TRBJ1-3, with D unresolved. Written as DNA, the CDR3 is TGTGCCAGCACCAGAACACAGAACTCTGGAAACACCATATATTTT. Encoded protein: CASTRTQNSGNTIYF.